These 28 T cell receptor beta chains were sequenced from one sample in a study of blood T cell repertoires in COVID-19. Clones were read by immunoSEQ multiplex PCR, and TCRdb kept only the in-frame ones, dropping some. The table includes over 120,000 clones, about 88% detected once. What was sequenced was peripheral blood. These receptors came from a human donor with acute or convalescent COVID-19. The donor label of this sample is uncertain.

The rearrangement uses TRBV19 and TRBJ1-5; possible D gene TRBD1, 5 bases. Trimming left V 6 bases short and J 0 bases short, with 12 bases between. The CDR3 length is 15 residues. Germline CDR1 and CDR2: LNHDA and SQIVND (reference sequence). Written as DNA, the CDR3 is TGTGCCAGTAGAAACAGGCCGAATAGCAATCAGCCCCAGCATTTT. Amino acid sequence: CASRNRPNSNQPQHF.

The chain couples TRBV4-2 to TRBJ2-2, with TRBD2 matching over 12 bases. CDR3 length equals 17 residues. CDR1 is LGHNA, CDR2 YNFKEQ, per germline. With V trimmed by 2 bases and J by 6 bases, 7 bases remained unmatched. CDR3 nucleotide sequence: TGTGCCAGCAGCCAACCTACTAGCGGGGGGACTCCCGGGGAGCTGTTTTTT. It encodes CASSQPTSGGTPGELFF.

The chain is built from TRBV30 and TRBJ1-6; D unresolved. Trimming shortened V by 6 bases and J by 10 bases, and 16 bases separated the two germline ends. The length of the CDR3 is 13 residues. CDR1 and CDR2 from the germline V gene are GTSNPN and SVGIG (reference sequence). This chain's CDR3 is CACLDMSRSPLHF. DNA for the CDR3: TGTGCCTGCCTCGACATGTCGAGATCACCCCTCCACTTT. The whole variable domain, filled in from reference TRBV30 and TRBJ1-6, reads SQTIHQWPATLVQPVGSPLSLECTVEGTSNPNLYWYRQAAGRGLQLLFYSVGIGQISSEVPQNLSASRPQDRQFILSSKKLLLSDSGFYLCACLDMSRSPLHFGNGTRLTVT.

The chain recombines TRBV2 with TRBJ2-1, with TRBD1 matching over 9 bases. In germline, CDR1 is SNHLY, CDR2 FYNNEI. J lost 3 bases, V lost 5 bases, and 5 bases had no gene match. The CDR3 is made up of 15 amino acids. DNA of the CDR3: TGTGCCAGCAGTCCGGACAGGGGACTCTACAATGAGCAGTTCTTC. Protein: CASSPDRGLYNEQFF.

This chain links TRBV6-6 with TRBJ1-1; TRBD1 might be the D (6 bases). CDR1 and CDR2 (germline): MNHNY, SVGAGI (reference sequence). V lost 8 bases to trimming and J lost 3 bases, with 16 bases between them. The CDR3 loop spans 14 amino acids. For the CDR3, the DNA is TGTGCCAGCGGTAGGGGGAGGGGTGACACTGAAGCTTTCTTT. It encodes CASGRGRGDTEAFF.

V and J are TRBV18 and TRBJ1-2; D not resolved. V dropped 10 bases and J dropped 0 bases, with 18 bases sitting between them. The germline CDR1 and CDR2 sequences are KGHSH and LQKENI. The CDR3 runs to 15 residues. This CDR3 reads CATAGSLPSNYGYTF. CDR3 bases: TGTGCCACCGCGGGCAGCCTTCCTTCTAACTATGGCTACACCTTC.

The rearrangement uses TRBV4-3 and TRBJ2-2; tentatively, D is TRBD1 (6 bases). CDR1 is LGHNA and CDR2 is YSLEER in the germline V gene. Deletions cut 4 bases from V and 6 bases from J, with 9 bases between. The CDR3 contains 13 residues. CDR3 nucleotides: TGCGCCAGCAGCCGCAGGGGCGCCGGGGAGCTGTTTTTT. It specifies CASSRRGAGELFF.

The V gene is TRBV6-5, the J gene TRBJ1-5, with D perhaps matching TRBD1 (5 bases). CDR1 is MNHEY, CDR2 SVGAGI, per germline. The CDR3 extends over 14 amino acids. V was clipped by 0 bases and J by 4 bases, with 7 bases between them. The DNA of the CDR3 is TGTGCCAGCAGTTACTCGGAGGGGAATCAGCCCCAGCATTTT. Protein sequence: CASSYSEGNQPQHF.

This clone was counted a single time. The chain combines TRBV4-3 with TRBJ2-1; 10 bases map to TRBD1. Looked up from germline, CDR1 is LGHNA and CDR2 is YSLEER. This CDR3 has 16 residues. Trimming removed 5 bases from V and 3 bases from J; junction bases left unmatched: 7. CDR3 nucleotide sequence: TGCGCCAGCAGCGCCGGGACAGGGGAGATCTACAATGAGCAGTTCTTC. Its protein product is CASSAGTGEIYNEQFF.

This sequence joins TRBV30 and TRBJ1-2, with unresolved D. V was shortened by 5 bases and J by 3 bases, with 19 bases between the two germline ends. Germline V CDR1 and CDR2: GTSNPN, SVGIG (reference sequence). This CDR3 has 15 residues. CDR3 in DNA: TGTGCCTGGTCCCGGCCAGGCCCGGGGTACTATGGCTACACCTTC. Translated, it gives CAWSRPGPGYYGYTF.

V usage is TRBV18 and J usage is TRBJ2-1, with TRBD2 identical over 8 bases. Trimming removed 3 bases from V and 1 base from J; junction bases left unmatched: 2. Germline V lookup: CDR1 KGHSH, CDR2 LQKENI. The CDR3 is 15 amino acids. CDR3 in amino acids: CASSPQRESYNEQFF. The CDR3 DNA follows: TGTGCCAGCTCACCCCAGCGGGAGTCCTACAATGAGCAGTTCTTC.

The rearrangement links TRBV7-2 to TRBJ2-1; no clear D gene. The CDR3 length is 12 residues. Germline CDR1 is SGHTA and CDR2 is FQGNSA. V dropped 0 bases and J dropped 10 bases, with 7 bases sitting between them. The CDR3 nucleotides read TGTGCCAGCAGCTTAGCGCGGAAGGAGCAGTTCTTC. It codes for CASSLARKEQFF. Combining the CDR3 with reference TRBV7-2 and TRBJ2-1 gives the whole variable domain GAGVSQSPSNKVTEKGKDVELRCDPISGHTALYWYRQSLGQGLEFLIYFQGNSAPDKSGLPSDRFSAERTGGSVSTLTIQRTQQEDSAVYLCASSLARKEQFFGPGTRLTVL.

The V call is TRBV29-1, the J call TRBJ1-2; D might be TRBD1 (6 bases). With 7 bases removed from V and 4 bases from J, the gap between germline ends came to 16 bases. The V gene's germline CDR1 is SQVTM and CDR2 ANQGSEA. CDR3 length equals 13 residues. The CDR3 loop is CSARPGGGYGYTF. The CDR3 coding sequence is TGCAGCGCTAGGCCGGGGGGCGGCTATGGCTACACCTTC.

The chain is built from TRBV21-1 and TRBJ1-2; the table's D call of TRBD1 was not tested on the DNA. TRBV21-1 is assigned pseudogene status. The CDR3 covers 14 residues. The CDR3 sequence is CARQNRVSNYGYTF. CDR3 DNA sequence: TGTGCCAGACAAAACAGGGTTTCGAACTATGGCTACACCTTC.

The V gene is TRBV6-5, the J gene TRBJ2-7; maybe TRBD1 (6 bases). The V gene lost 4 bases and the J gene lost 0 bases, with 10 bases spanning the gap. The CDR3 covers 14 residues. Germline V gives CDR1 MNHEY, CDR2 SVGAGI. Here the CDR3 DNA reads TGTGCCAGCAGTTTAGAGACAGGCTCCTACGAGCAGTACTTC. This translates into CASSLETGSYEQYF.

The genes are TRBV19 and TRBJ1-1; 10 bases align to TRBD1. Per germline, CDR1 LNHDA and CDR2 SQIVND (reference sequence). V shed 1 base and J 5 bases; nucleotides not matched to a gene: 4. This CDR3 region has 15 residues. The CDR3 here is CASSIGQGAATEAFF. CDR3 DNA sequence: TGTGCCAGTAGTATAGGACAGGGGGCGGCTACTGAAGCTTTCTTT.

This clone was observed a handful of times. The chain combines TRBV3-1 (or the pseudogene TRBV3-2) with TRBJ1-6; 10 bases line up with TRBD1. Per germline, CDR1 LGHDT and CDR2 YNNKEL (reference sequence). The CDR3 is made up of 17 amino acids. V lost 3 bases and J lost 1; bases outside the gene matches: 3. The CDR3 protein is CASSHGQGGSYNSPLHF. The DNA of the CDR3 is TGTGCCAGCAGCCACGGACAGGGGGGATCCTATAATTCACCCCTCCACTTT.

This chain links TRBV19 with TRBJ1-3; D gene unclear. The CDR3 is made up of 13 amino acids. Germline loops: CDR1 LNHDA, CDR2 SQIVND (reference sequence). V dropped 6 bases and J dropped 2 bases, with 8 bases sitting between them. The CDR3 loop is CASRKTAGNTIYF. In nucleotides, the CDR3 is TGTGCCAGTAGAAAGACTGCTGGAAACACCATATATTTT. Variable domain in full (rest from reference TRBV19 and TRBJ1-3): DGGITQSPKYLFRKEGQNVTLSCEQNLNHDAMYWYRQDPGQGLRLIYYSQIVNDFQKGDIAEGYSVSREKKESFPLTVTSAQKNPTAFYLCASRKTAGNTIYFGEGSWLTVV.

This chain links TRBV30 with TRBJ2-3; 7 bases map to TRBD1. With V trimmed by 1 base and J by 2 bases, 6 bases remained unmatched. CDR1 GTSNPN and CDR2 SVGIG come from the germline V gene (reference sequence). The CDR3 runs to 15 residues. The CDR3 sequence is CAWSARGLATDTQYF. CDR3 nucleotides: TGTGCCTGGAGTGCCAGGGGGTTGGCCACAGATACGCAGTATTTT.

This clone was found once. This chain joins TRBV30 and TRBJ1-5, with a tentative D call TRBD1 (5 bases). Germline values: CDR1 GTSNPN, CDR2 SVGIG (reference sequence). Trimming took 1 base from V and 0 from J, leaving 7 bases between them. The CDR3 loop spans 14 amino acids. CDR3 protein: CAWSAGDSNQPQHF. Written as DNA, the CDR3 is TGTGCCTGGAGTGCGGGGGATAGCAATCAGCCCCAGCATTTT.

The chain joins TRBV7-9 to TRBJ2-1; TRBD2 matches at 12 bases. In germline, CDR1 is SEHNR, CDR2 FQNEAQ (reference sequence). The ends lost 4 bases at V and 4 bases at J; junction bases unmatched: 5. The CDR3 sequence is 16 residues long. The CDR3 region has the DNA TGTGCCAGCAGCTCTGAGACTAGCGGGGGTTACAATGAGCAGTTCTTC. It specifies CASSSETSGGYNEQFF.

The genes are TRBV3-1 (or the pseudogene TRBV3-2) and TRBJ2-7; D uncertain. V lost 2 bases to trimming and J lost 6 bases, with 17 bases between them. This CDR3 is built from 15 residues. Germline loops: CDR1 LGHDT, CDR2 YNNKEL (reference sequence). CDR3 region: CASSQWFYSLLEQYV. CDR3 nucleotides: TGTGCCAGCAGCCAATGGTTCTATAGTCTACTCGAGCAGTACGTC.

This rearrangement joins TRBV7-2 to TRBJ2-2; D unclear. From germline, CDR1 is SGHTA and CDR2 FQGNSA. V lost 2 bases and J 6 bases, leaving 7 bases between the germline ends. The CDR3 totals 13 residues. The CDR3 reads CASSLSLSGELFF. The CDR3 region has the DNA TGTGCCAGCAGCTTATCCCTATCCGGGGAGCTGTTTTTT.

The chain joins TRBV3-1 (or the pseudogene TRBV3-2) to TRBJ1-1, with TRBD1 matching 8 bases. The CDR3 has 13 residues. The J segment lost 7 bases and the V segment lost 1 base, leaving 2 bases of the junction unmatched. Germline V gene lookup returns CDR1 LGHDT and CDR2 YNNKEL (reference sequence). The DNA of the CDR3 is TGTGCCAGCAGCCAAGGGACAGGGAGTGAAGCTTTCTTT. Its translation is CASSQGTGSEAFF.

The J gene is TRBJ2-3, the V gene TRBV5-5, with D possibly TRBD1 on 5 matching bases. This CDR3 has 16 residues. With 2 bases removed from V and 0 bases from J, the gap between germline ends came to 13 bases. Germline V lookup: CDR1 SGHKS, CDR2 YYEKEE (reference sequence). The CDR3 DNA reads TGTGCCAGCAGCTTATTCCAGGACACCAGCACAGATACGCAGTATTTT. Its translation is CASSLFQDTSTDTQYF.

This clone has a single count. The chain links TRBV6-5 to TRBJ1-5, with a tentative D call TRBD1 (6 bases). The CDR3 spans 15 residues. Trimming pared 2 bases from V and 7 bases from J, leaving 15 bases between. Germline assignment: CDR1 MNHEY and CDR2 SVGAGI. CDR3: CASSYDRSRGQPQHF. CDR3 DNA: TGTGCCAGCAGTTACGACAGGTCAAGGGGCCAGCCCCAGCATTTT.

The gene calls are TRBV5-4 and TRBJ1-3; 7 bases are shared with TRBD1. V lost 0 bases and J lost 3; bases outside the gene matches: 12. The CDR3 loop spans 18 amino acids. Per the germline V gene, CDR1 is SGHNT and CDR2 is YYREEE (reference sequence). CDR3 amino acids: CASSLVAPTTGVGNTIYF. DNA of the CDR3: TGTGCCAGCAGCTTGGTGGCCCCCACCACAGGGGTTGGAAACACCATATATTTT. The whole variable domain, remainder taken from reference TRBV5-4 and TRBJ1-3, is ETGVTQSPTHLIKTRGQQVTLRCSSQSGHNTVSWYQQALGQGPQFIFQYYREEENGRGNFPPRFSGLQFPNYSSELNVNALELDDSALYLCASSLVAPTTGVGNTIYFGEGSWLTVV.

The chain employs TRBV5-1 and TRBJ2-7; 10 bases match TRBD1. The CDR3 runs 16 residues. CDR1 and CDR2 (germline): SGHRS, YFSETQ. J was trimmed by 6 bases and V by 5 bases; bases with no gene match: 14. DNA for the CDR3: TGCGCCAGCAGAAGAGATGATGGGGACAGGGGTCCCGAGCAGTACGTC. The encoded protein is CASRRDDGDRGPEQYV.